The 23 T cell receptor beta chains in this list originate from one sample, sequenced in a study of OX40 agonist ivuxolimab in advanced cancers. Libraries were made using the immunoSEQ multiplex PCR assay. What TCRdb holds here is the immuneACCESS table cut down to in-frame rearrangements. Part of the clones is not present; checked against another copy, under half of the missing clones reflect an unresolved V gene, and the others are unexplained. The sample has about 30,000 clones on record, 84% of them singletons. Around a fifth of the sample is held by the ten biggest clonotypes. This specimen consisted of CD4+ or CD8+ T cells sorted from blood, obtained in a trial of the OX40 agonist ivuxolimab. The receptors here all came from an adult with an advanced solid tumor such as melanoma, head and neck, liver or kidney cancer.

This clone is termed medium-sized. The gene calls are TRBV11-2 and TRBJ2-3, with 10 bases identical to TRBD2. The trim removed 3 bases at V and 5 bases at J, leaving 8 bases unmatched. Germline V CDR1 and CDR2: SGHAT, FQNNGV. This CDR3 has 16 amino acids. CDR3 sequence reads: CASSFVTSGGEDTQYF. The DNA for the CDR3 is TGTGCCAGCAGCTTTGTGACCAGCGGGGGGGAAGATACGCAGTATTTT.

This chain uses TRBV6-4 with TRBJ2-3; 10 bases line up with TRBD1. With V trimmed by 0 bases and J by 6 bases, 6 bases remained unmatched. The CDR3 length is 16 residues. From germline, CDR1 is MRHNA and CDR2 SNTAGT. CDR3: CASSDSPGQGSDTQYF. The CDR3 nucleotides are TGTGCCAGCAGTGACTCCCCGGGACAGGGGTCCGATACGCAGTATTTT.

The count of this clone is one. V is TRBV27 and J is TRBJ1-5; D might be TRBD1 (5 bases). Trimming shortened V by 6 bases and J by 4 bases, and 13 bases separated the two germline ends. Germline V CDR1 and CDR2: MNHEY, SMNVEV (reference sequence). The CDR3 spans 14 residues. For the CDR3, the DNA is TGTGCCAGCAGCGCCCTAACAGGAAATCAGCCCCAGCATTTT. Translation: CASSALTGNQPQHF.

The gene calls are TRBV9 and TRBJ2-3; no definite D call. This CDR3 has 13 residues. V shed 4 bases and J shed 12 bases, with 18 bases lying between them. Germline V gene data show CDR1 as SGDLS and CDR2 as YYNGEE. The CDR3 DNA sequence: TGTGCCAGCAGCTACTACGGGCCGAGTCCACAGTATTTT. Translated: CASSYYGPSPQYF. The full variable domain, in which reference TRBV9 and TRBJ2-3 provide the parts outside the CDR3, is DSGVTQTPKHLITATGQRVTLRCSPRSGDLSVYWYQQSLDQGLQFLIQYYNGEERAKGNILERFSAQQFPDLHSELNLSSLELGDSALYFCASSYYGPSPQYFGPGTRLTVL.

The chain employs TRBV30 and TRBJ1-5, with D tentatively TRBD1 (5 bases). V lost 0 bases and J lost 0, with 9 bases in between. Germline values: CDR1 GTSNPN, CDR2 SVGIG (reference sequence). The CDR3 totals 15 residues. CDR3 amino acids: CAWSVDSNSNQPQHF. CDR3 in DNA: TGTGCCTGGAGTGTAGACAGCAATAGCAATCAGCCCCAGCATTTT.

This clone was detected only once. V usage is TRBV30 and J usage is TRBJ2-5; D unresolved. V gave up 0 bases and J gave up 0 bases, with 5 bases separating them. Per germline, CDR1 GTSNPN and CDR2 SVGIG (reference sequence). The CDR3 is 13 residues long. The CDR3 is CAWSVPDQETQYF. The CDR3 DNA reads TGTGCCTGGAGTGTCCCGGACCAAGAGACCCAGTACTTC.

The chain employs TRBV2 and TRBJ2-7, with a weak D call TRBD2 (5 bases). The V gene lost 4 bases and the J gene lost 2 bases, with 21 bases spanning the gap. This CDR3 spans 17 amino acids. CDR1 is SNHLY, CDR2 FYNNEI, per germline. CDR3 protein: CASSGVTSPSPAYEQYF. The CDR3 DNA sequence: TGTGCCAGCAGTGGTGTGACTTCCCCTAGCCCCGCCTACGAGCAGTACTTC.

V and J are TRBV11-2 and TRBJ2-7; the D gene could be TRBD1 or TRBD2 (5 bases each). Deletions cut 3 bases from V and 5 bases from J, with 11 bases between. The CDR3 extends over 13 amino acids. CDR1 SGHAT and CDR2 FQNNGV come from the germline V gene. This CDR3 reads CASSFGTNDEQYF. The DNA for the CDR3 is TGTGCCAGCAGCTTCGGGACGAACGACGAGCAGTACTTC.

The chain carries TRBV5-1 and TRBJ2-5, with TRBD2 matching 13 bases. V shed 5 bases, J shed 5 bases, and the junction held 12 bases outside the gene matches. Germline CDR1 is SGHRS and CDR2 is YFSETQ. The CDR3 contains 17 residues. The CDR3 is CASSLVSGTSGMETQYF. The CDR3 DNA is TGCGCCAGCAGTCTTGTATCAGGGACTAGCGGGATGGAGACCCAGTACTTC.

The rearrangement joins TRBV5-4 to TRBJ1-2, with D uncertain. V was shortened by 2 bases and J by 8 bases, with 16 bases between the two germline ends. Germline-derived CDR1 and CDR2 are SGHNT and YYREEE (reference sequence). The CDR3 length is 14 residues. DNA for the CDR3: TGTGCCAGCAGCTTTAGATTTGAGGTGGGAGGCTACACCTTC. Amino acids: CASSFRFEVGGYTF.

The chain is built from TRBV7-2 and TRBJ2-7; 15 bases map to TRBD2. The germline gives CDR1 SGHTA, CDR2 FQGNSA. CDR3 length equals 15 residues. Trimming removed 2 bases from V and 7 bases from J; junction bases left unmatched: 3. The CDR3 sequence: CASSLRGLAGGEQYF. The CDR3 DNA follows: TGTGCCAGCAGCTTACGCGGACTAGCGGGGGGGGAGCAGTACTTC.

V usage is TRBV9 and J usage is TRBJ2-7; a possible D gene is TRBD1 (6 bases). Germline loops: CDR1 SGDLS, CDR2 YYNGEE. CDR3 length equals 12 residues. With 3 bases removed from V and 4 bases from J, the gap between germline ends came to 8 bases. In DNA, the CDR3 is TGTGCCAGCAGCGCCCAGGGGTACGAGCAGTACTTC. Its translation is CASSAQGYEQYF.

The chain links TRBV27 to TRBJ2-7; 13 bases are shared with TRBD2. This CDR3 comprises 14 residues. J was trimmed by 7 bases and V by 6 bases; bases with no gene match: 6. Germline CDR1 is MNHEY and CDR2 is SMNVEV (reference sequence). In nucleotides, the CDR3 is TGTGCCAGCAGACCGGGACTAGCGGGGTTGGAGCAGTACTTC. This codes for CASRPGLAGLEQYF.

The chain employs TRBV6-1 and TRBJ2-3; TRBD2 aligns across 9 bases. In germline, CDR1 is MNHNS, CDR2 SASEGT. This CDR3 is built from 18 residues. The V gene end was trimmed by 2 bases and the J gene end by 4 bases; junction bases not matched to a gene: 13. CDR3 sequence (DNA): TGTGCCAGCAGTGAATTTTCCGGCGGGGGGGTTGATGCAGATACGCAGTATTTT. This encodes CASSEFSGGGVDADTQYF.

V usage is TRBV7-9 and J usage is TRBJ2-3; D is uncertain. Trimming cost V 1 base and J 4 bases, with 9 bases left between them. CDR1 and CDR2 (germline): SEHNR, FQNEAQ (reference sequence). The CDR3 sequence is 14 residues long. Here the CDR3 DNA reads TGTGCCAGCAGCTTAGGTGCCCTGTCAGATACGCAGTATTTT. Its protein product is CASSLGALSDTQYF. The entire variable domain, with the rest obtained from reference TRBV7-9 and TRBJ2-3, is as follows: DTGVSQNPRHKITKRGQNVTFRCDPISEHNRLYWYRQTLGQGPEFLTYFQNEAQLEKSRLLSDRFSAERPKGSFSTLEIQRTEQGDSAMYLCASSLGALSDTQYFGPGTRLTVL.

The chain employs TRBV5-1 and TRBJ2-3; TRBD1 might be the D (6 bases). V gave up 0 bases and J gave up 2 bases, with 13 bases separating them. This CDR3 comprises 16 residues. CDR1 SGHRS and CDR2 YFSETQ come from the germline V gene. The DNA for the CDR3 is TGCGCCAGCAGCTTGGGAACCGGGACACACACAGATACGCAGTATTTT. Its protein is CASSLGTGTHTDTQYF.

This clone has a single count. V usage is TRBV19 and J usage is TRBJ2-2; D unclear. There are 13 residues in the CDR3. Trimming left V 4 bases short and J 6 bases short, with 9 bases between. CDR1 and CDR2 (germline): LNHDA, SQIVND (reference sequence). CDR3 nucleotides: TGTGCCAGTAGTAATGGCCAACCCGGGGAGCTGTTTTTT. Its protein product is CASSNGQPGELFF.

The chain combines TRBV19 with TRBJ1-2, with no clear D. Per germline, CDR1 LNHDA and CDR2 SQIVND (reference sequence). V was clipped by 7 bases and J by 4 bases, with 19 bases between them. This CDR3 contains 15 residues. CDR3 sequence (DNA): TGTGCCAGTAACCCCTCAGCTACCTCGGGCTATGGCTACACCTTC. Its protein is CASNPSATSGYGYTF.

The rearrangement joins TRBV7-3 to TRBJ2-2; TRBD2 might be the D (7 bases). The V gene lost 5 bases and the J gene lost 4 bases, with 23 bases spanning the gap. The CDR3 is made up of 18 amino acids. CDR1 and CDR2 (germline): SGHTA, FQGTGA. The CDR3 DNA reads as TGTGCCAGCAGCCCAAGCCTAGTGTTGGGAGGGGGCACCGGGGAGCTGTTTTTT. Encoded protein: CASSPSLVLGGGTGELFF. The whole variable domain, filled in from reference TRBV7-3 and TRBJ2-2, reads GAGVSQTPSNKVTEKGKYVELRCDPISGHTALYWYRQSLGQGPEFLIYFQGTGAADDSGLPNDRFFAVRPEGSVSTLKIQRTERGDSAVYLCASSPSLVLGGGTGELFFGEGSRLTVL.

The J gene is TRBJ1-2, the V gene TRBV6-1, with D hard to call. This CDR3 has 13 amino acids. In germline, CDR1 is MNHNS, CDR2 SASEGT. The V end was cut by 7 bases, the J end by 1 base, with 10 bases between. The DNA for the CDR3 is TGTGCCAGCACCCCTGCGGATAACTATGGCTACACCTTC. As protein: CASTPADNYGYTF.

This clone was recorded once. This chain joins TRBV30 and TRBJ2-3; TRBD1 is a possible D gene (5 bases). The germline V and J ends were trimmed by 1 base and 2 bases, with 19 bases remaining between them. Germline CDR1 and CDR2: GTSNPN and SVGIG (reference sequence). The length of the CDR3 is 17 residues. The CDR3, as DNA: TGTGCCTGGAGTGAGGCCGTGTTTGACAGACACACAGATACGCAGTATTTT. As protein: CAWSEAVFDRHTDTQYF.

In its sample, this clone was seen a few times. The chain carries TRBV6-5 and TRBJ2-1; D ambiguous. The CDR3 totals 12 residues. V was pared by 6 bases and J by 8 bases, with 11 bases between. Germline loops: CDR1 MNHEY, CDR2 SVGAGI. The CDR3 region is CASRSRPDEQFF. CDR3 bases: TGTGCCAGCAGGTCCCGTCCGGATGAGCAGTTCTTC.

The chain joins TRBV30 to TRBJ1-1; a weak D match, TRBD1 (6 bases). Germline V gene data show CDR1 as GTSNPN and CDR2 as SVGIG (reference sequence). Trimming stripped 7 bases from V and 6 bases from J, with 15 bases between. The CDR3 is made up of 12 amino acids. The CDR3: CASSGGSAEAFF. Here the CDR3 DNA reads TGTGCCTCGTCCGGGGGCAGCGCTGAAGCTTTCTTT.